The rows below give T cell receptor beta chains drawn from one sample of a study of Graves' ophthalmopathy and Graves' hyperthyroidism. TCRdb reprocessed the multiplex PCR reads via MiXCR and lists one record per CDR3 protein. The data show over a million distinct CDR3 sequences, with 35% to 45% seen just once and over 8.5% held by the top ten. The source material was peripheral blood or thyroid tissue (not recorded which). The receptor set was obtained from an adult man with Graves' hyperthyroidism. Each CDR3 is given with its conserved first and last residue. D genes are given only for firm matches. Expanded clones get a size class; other rows say once, few or many, or leave the size out.

>TRBV9|14|-|TRBJ1-2|-
TGTGCCAGCAGCGTAGTGGCGGGGGACTATGGCTACACCTTC
CASSVVAGDYGYTF
>TRBV6-5|15|few|TRBJ2-7|TRBD2
TGTGCCAGCAGTGACACTAGCGGGAGGGCCTACGAGCAGTACTTC
CASSDTSGRAYEQYF
>TRBV29-1|13|-|TRBJ2-5|-
TGCAGCGTGGGCACAGGGTACCAAGAGACCCAGTACTTC
CSVGTGYQETQYF
>TRBV5-8|11|many|TRBJ1-5|-
TGTGCCAGCAGCTTAGTTCAGCCCCAGCATTTT
CASSLVQPQHF
>TRBV7-9|15|-|TRBJ2-7|-
TGTGCCAGCAGCTTAGCTCCCAACCCAACCTACGAGCAGTACTTC
CASSLAPNPTYEQYF
>TRBV20-1|14|many|TRBJ1-5|-
TGCAGTGCTATCGACGGCAGGGTGGGTCAGCCCCAGCATTTT
CSAIDGRVGQPQHF
>TRBV24-1|16|many|TRBJ2-2|-
TGTGCCACCAGTGATTTGAAAGGGTTGCGCACCGGGGAGCTGTTTTTT
CATSDLKGLRTGELFF
>TRBV29-1|14|-|TRBJ2-6|-
TGCAGCGTTGGGGTGCTTACTGGGGCCAACGTCCTGACTTTC
CSVGVLTGANVLTF
>TRBV12-3/TRBV12-4|12|many|TRBJ1-2|-
TGTGCCAGCAGTCCGGACCAGGGGGGCTACACCTTC
CASSPDQGGYTF
>TRBV9|14|many|TRBJ2-7|TRBD1
TGTGCCAGCAGCCCTCGACAGGGGGTCGACGAGCAGTACTTC
CASSPRQGVDEQYF
>TRBV6-6|14|many|TRBJ1-5|-
TGTGCCAGCAGTTACGGGGACCGAGATCAGCCCCAGCATTTT
CASSYGDRDQPQHF
>TRBV12-3/TRBV12-4|13|many|TRBJ2-5|-
TGTGCCAGCAGCTTTAGGGGACAAGAGACCCAGTACTTC
CASSFRGQETQYF
>TRBV4-3|16|few|TRBJ1-1|-
TGCGCCAGCAGCCAAGATTTGGCACAAACGAACACTGAAGCTTTCTTT
CASSQDLAQTNTEAFF
>TRBV29-1|11|-|TRBJ1-2|TRBD1
TGCAGCGTTGTCCGGGACAGAGGCTACACCTTC
CSVVRDRGYTF
>TRBV29-1|13|-|TRBJ1-2|TRBD1
TGCAGCTTGACCGGGACAGGACTCTATGGCTACACCTTC
CSLTGTGLYGYTF
>TRBV20-1|15|-|TRBJ2-7|-
TGCAGTGCTAGAGATCCGGCTAGCCGAACCTACGAGCAGTACTTC
CSARDPASRTYEQYF
>TRBV20-1|11|-|TRBJ1-1|TRBD1
TGCAGTGCTGAGGGACAGTCTGAAGCTTTCTTT
CSAEGQSEAFF
>TRBV7-2|15|-|TRBJ2-5|TRBD2
TGTGCCAGCAGCTCCTCGGGGGGGACCGCGGAGACCCAGTACTTC
CASSSSGGTAETQYF
>TRBV7-9|16|-|TRBJ2-7|TRBD2
TGTGCCAGCAGCTTAGCTTCTCGCGGGAGTACCCCCGAGCAGTACTTC
CASSLASRGSTPEQYF
>TRBV24-1|16|many|TRBJ1-2|TRBD1
TGTGCCACCAGTGGCCCCGGGACAGGGAATGCCTATGGCTACACCTTC
CATSGPGTGNAYGYTF
>TRBV9|15|many|TRBJ2-5|TRBD2
TGTGCCAGCAGCCAACACCAGCGGGAGTTTGAGACCCAGTACTTC
CASSQHQREFETQYF
>TRBV10-2|17|-|TRBJ2-2|TRBD1
TGCGCCAGCAGAGACTACGGGACAGGGGGCTCCACCGGGGAGCTGTTTTTT
CASRDYGTGGSTGELFF
>TRBV20-1|16|many|TRBJ1-1|TRBD1
TGCAGTGCTAGAGATCCTAGGACAGGGGGAGCCGAGGAAGCTTTCTTT
CSARDPRTGGAEEAFF
>TRBV4-1|16|-|TRBJ1-3|-
TGTGCCAGCAGCCAAGAAATCGCGGGTATAGGAAACACCATATATTTT
CASSQEIAGIGNTIYF
>TRBV2|14|many|TRBJ2-5|-
TGTGCCAGCAGCCCGAGGGCCGACCAAGAGACCCAGTACTTC
CASSPRADQETQYF
>TRBV5-1|15|many|TRBJ2-7|TRBD1
TGCGCCAGCAGCTTATATCGACAGGGAACCTACGAGCAGTACTTC
CASSLYRQGTYEQYF
>TRBV7-2|14|-|TRBJ1-1|-
TGTGCCAGCAGCTGGCCCTCGGGCAGGGCTGAAGCTTTCTTT
CASSWPSGRAEAFF
>TRBV5-5|16|-|TRBJ1-1|-
TGTGCCAGCAGCCCCGGGGGGGTGGTGATGAACACTGAAGCTTTCTTT
CASSPGGVVMNTEAFF
>TRBV7-3|13|many|TRBJ2-2|-
TGTGCCAGCAGCTTAAGTGCCACCGGGGAGCTGTTTTTT
CASSLSATGELFF
>TRBV29-1|16|many|TRBJ2-7|TRBD2
TGCAGCGCCCGCACTCCAAGACTAGCGGGAGCCTACGAGCAGTACTTC
CSARTPRLAGAYEQYF
>TRBV24-1|18|-|TRBJ2-3|TRBD2
TGTGCCACCAGTGTCGCGGGGGGACTAGCGGCTAGCACAGATACGCAGTATTTT
CATSVAGGLAASTDTQYF
>TRBV24-1|13|few|TRBJ2-3|TRBD2
TGTGCCACCAGTGACTACCCGACTAGCCGGCAGTATTTT
CATSDYPTSRQYF
>TRBV20-1|12|-|TRBJ1-5|-
TGCAGTGCTAGAGGCAATAGCGCCTACGAGCATTTT
CSARGNSAYEHF
>TRBV19|11|many|TRBJ1-2|-
TGTGCCAGGGAGGACTACGGTGGCTACACCTTC
CAREDYGGYTF
>TRBV5-1|14|many|TRBJ2-5|-
TGCGCCAGCAGCTTCTTTCTCGGTCAAGAGACCCAGTACTTC
CASSFFLGQETQYF
>TRBV12-3/TRBV12-4|15|-|TRBJ1-5|-
TGTGCCAGCAGTTTTAGCCCCGGGGCTACCCAGCCCCAGCATTTT
CASSFSPGATQPQHF
>TRBV5-1|13|few|TRBJ1-1|-
TGCGCCACCTCGAGTCAGGGGAACACTGAAGCTTTCTTT
CATSSQGNTEAFF
>TRBV5-1|15|few|TRBJ1-1|TRBD1
TGCGCCAGCAGCCACACAGGGGCGGGGAACACTGAAGCTTTCTTT
CASSHTGAGNTEAFF
>TRBV10-3|11|once|TRBJ1-1|-
TGTGCCATCAGTTACCGGGTTGAAGCTTTCTTT
CAISYRVEAFF
>TRBV6-2/TRBV6-3|16|many|TRBJ2-5|-
TGTGCCAGCAGTTACTCGGGGCGGACGCGAGGGGAGACCCAGTACTTC
CASSYSGRTRGETQYF
>TRBV25-1|16|few|TRBJ1-6|-
TGTGCCAGCAGTTACCCCTCGGGCCGCGCGAGTTCACCCCTCCACTTT
CASSYPSGRASSPLHF
>TRBV19|15|-|TRBJ1-5|-
TGTGCCAGTAGTATACAGTTGTGGGGAAATCAGCCCCAGCATTTT
CASSIQLWGNQPQHF
>TRBV9|16|-|TRBJ2-5|TRBD1
TGTGCCAGCAGTCAACCCGGGACAGTGATCCAAGAGACCCAGTACTTC
CASSQPGTVIQETQYF
>TRBV24-1|15|many|TRBJ2-7|TRBD1
TGTGCCACCAGTGATTCGCAGGGGGTGAGAGACGAGCAGTACTTC
CATSDSQGVRDEQYF
>TRBV10-3|17|once|TRBJ1-2|-
TGTGCCAGCAGTCTACCACTCCGAAGGACAGCTCACTATGGCTACACCTTC
CASSLPLRRTAHYGYTF
>TRBV7-6|15|many|TRBJ1-3|-
TGTGCCAGCAGCTTAGATGTTACAAAAGGAAACACCATATATTTT
CASSLDVTKGNTIYF
>TRBV7-9|14|many|TRBJ2-6|-
TGTGCCAGCAGCCCAGGGGCCGGGGCCAACGTCCTGACTTTC
CASSPGAGANVLTF
>TRBV25-1|15|few|TRBJ1-4|TRBD1
TGTGCCAGCAGTTTAGTGGGACAGGGACATGAAAAACTGTTTTTT
CASSLVGQGHEKLFF
>TRBV6-5|19|-|TRBJ2-7|-
TGTGTCAGCAGCCGAGGGGGCGCGAGGCTAGCGGGCCGGGGCTACGAGCAGTACTTC
CVSSRGGARLAGRGYEQYF